The 21 T cell receptor beta chains in this list originate from one sample, sequenced in a study of T cell responses to AZD1222 COVID-19 vaccine. TCRdb's table, derived via immunoSEQ multiplex PCR, lists solely in-frame clones and lacks some. The sample holds roughly 150,000 clones, roughly 88% seen once. This material consisted of peripheral blood, taken 28 days after the second AZD1222 dose. These receptors came from an adult who received the AZD1222 COVID-19 vaccine.

This clone has a handful of counts. This sequence joins TRBV15 and TRBJ2-1, with D possibly being TRBD1 (6 bases). CDR1 LNHNV and CDR2 YYDKDF come from the germline V gene (reference sequence). The V end was cut by 5 bases, the J end by 2 bases, with 19 bases between. This CDR3 is built from 17 residues. In DNA form, the CDR3 reads TGTGCCACCAGCCGGGTTCGGGCACAGGGTGCCTACAATGAGCAGTTCTTC. This codes for CATSRVRAQGAYNEQFF.

This chain joins TRBV10-3 and TRBJ2-6, with D tentatively TRBD1 or TRBD2 (6 bases each). Germline CDR1 reads ENHRY; CDR2 reads SYGVKD. V was clipped by 3 bases and J by 3 bases, with 9 bases between them. The CDR3 contains 15 residues. The chain's CDR3 is CAISEGGGGANVLTF. The CDR3 DNA is TGTGCCATCAGTGAAGGGGGAGGTGGGGCCAACGTCCTGACTTTC.

In this sample, this clone turned up a few times. The rearrangement uses TRBV7-6 and TRBJ1-3, with 7 nucleotides matching TRBD1. The CDR3 spans 19 residues. Trimming cost V 2 bases and J 1 base; bases outside gene matches: 14. Germline V gives CDR1 SGHVS, CDR2 FNYEAQ. The CDR3: CASSLMGQHGRGSGNTIYF. As DNA, the CDR3 is TGTGCCAGCAGCTTAATGGGACAGCACGGCCGGGGGTCTGGAAACACCATATATTTT.

Here the CDR3 reads CASSLFRRGEFNTEAFF. CDR3 bases: TGTGCCAGCAGTTTATTTCGCCGGGGCGAGTTTAACACTGAAGCTTTCTTT. The V gene is TRBV28, the J gene TRBJ1-1, with a tentative D call TRBD1 (5 bases). V gave up 1 base and J gave up 2 bases, with 17 bases separating them. Germline values: CDR1 MDHEN, CDR2 SYDVKM. This CDR3 spans 17 amino acids.

V gene TRBV6-5 combines with J gene TRBJ1-5, with D possibly matching TRBD1 (5 bases). This CDR3 spans 13 amino acids. The germline V and J ends were trimmed by 2 bases and 15 bases, with 17 bases remaining between them. CDR1 and CDR2 from the germline V gene are MNHEY and SVGAGI. CDR3 DNA: TGTGCCAGCAGTTACGACAGCTCCATCGGTCCGCATTTT. It specifies CASSYDSSIGPHF.

CDR3 nucleotides: TGTGCCAGTAAACCGGGGCAGGGGGCAACCGGGGAGCTGTTTTTT. It is translated as CASKPGQGATGELFF. This chain joins TRBV19 and TRBJ2-2; 8 nucleotides line up with TRBD1. This CDR3 is built from 15 residues. The germline gives CDR1 LNHDA, CDR2 SQIVND (reference sequence). With 7 bases clipped from V and 5 bases from J, the junction kept 9 bases outside the gene matches.

This chain uses TRBV27 with TRBJ2-1; D possibly uses TRBD1 or TRBD2 (5 bases each). The CDR3 has 16 amino acids. Per germline, CDR1 MNHEY and CDR2 SMNVEV (reference sequence). The V and J ends lost 1 base and 3 bases respectively, with 13 bases between them. CDR3 in DNA: TGTGCCAGCAGTTTATTACCGAGGGGAATCTACAATGAGCAGTTCTTC. It specifies CASSLLPRGIYNEQFF.

The V gene is TRBV2, the J gene TRBJ1-6, with unresolved D. Trimming stripped 6 bases from V and 7 bases from J, with 19 bases between. Germline assignment: CDR1 SNHLY and CDR2 FYNNEI. There are 16 residues in the CDR3. The CDR3 here is CASSIIRVNQNSPLHF. CDR3 DNA sequence: TGTGCCAGCAGCATCATAAGGGTCAATCAGAATTCACCCCTCCACTTT.

The chain couples TRBV5-4 to TRBJ2-1; 10 bases are a match to TRBD2. Germline CDR1 and CDR2: SGHNT and YYREEE (reference sequence). V lost 1 base and J lost 4; bases outside the gene matches: 5. CDR3 length: 16 residues. The CDR3 DNA reads TGTGCCAGCAGCTTGAGGCCTAGCGGGAGATACAATGAGCAGTTCTTC. Translating gives CASSLRPSGRYNEQFF.

There are a few counts of this clone. CDR3 DNA: TGTGCCAGCAGCTTAGCCGCCCATATCGAGCGGGGGGACCTCACCGGGGAGCTGTTTTTT. Its translation: CASSLAAHIERGDLTGELFF. The chain carries TRBV7-6 and TRBJ2-2, with 9 nucleotides matching TRBD2. V trimming: 0 bases; J trimming: 4 bases; junction bases outside the gene matches: 15. The CDR3 covers 20 residues. Germline-derived CDR1 and CDR2 are SGHVS and FNYEAQ.

The chain combines TRBV20-1 with TRBJ1-3; D is uncertain. The length of the CDR3 is 11 residues. V lost 7 bases and J lost 4, with 8 bases in between. Per the germline V gene, CDR1 is DFQATT and CDR2 is SNEGSKA (reference sequence). The CDR3 loop is CSVLQGNTIYF. CDR3 nucleotides: TGCAGTGTATTACAGGGAAACACCATATATTTT.

The table lists this clone with a count of one. The genes are TRBV28 and TRBJ1-2; D may be TRBD1 (5 bases). Trimming cost V 6 bases and J 4 bases, with 12 bases left between them. The germline CDR1 and CDR2 sequences are MDHEN and SYDVKM. CDR3 length equals 13 residues. The CDR3 nucleotides are TGTGCCAGCAGCACGGCAGGGTTCTATGGCTACACCTTC. This encodes CASSTAGFYGYTF.

The CDR3: CASSLGYGNTEAFF. The CDR3 DNA follows: TGTGCCAGCAGCTTAGGGTACGGGAACACTGAAGCTTTCTTT. The chain is built from TRBV7-3 and TRBJ1-1; D uncertain. This CDR3 is built from 14 residues. V lost 2 bases and J 1 base, leaving 8 bases between the germline ends. Germline V gene data show CDR1 as SGHTA and CDR2 as FQGTGA. The whole variable domain, remainder taken from reference TRBV7-3 and TRBJ1-1, is GAGVSQTPSNKVTEKGKYVELRCDPISGHTALYWYRQSLGQGPEFLIYFQGTGAADDSGLPNDRFFAVRPEGSVSTLKIQRTERGDSAVYLCASSLGYGNTEAFFGQGTRLTVV.

The chain recombines TRBV28 with TRBJ1-6, with 8 bases lining up with TRBD1. Germline values: CDR1 MDHEN, CDR2 SYDVKM. V gave up 2 bases and J gave up 7 bases; unmatched junction bases: 4. There are 15 residues in the CDR3. The CDR3 spells CASSLLDRVNSPLHF. CDR3 DNA sequence: TGTGCCAGCAGTTTACTGGACAGGGTAAATTCACCCCTCCACTTT.

V is TRBV5-5 and J is TRBJ2-3, with D perhaps assigned TRBD1 or TRBD2 (5 bases each). The germline V gene encodes CDR1 SGHKS and CDR2 YYEKEE (reference sequence). The CDR3 runs 14 residues. Trimming took 2 bases from V and 0 from J, leaving 7 bases between them. In DNA, the CDR3 is TGTGCCAGCAGCTTTGGGGGTAGCACAGATACGCAGTATTTT. This codes for CASSFGGSTDTQYF.

CDR3 DNA: TGTGCCAGCTCACCACCGCAGGGGCGCACGAACACTGAAGCTTTCTTT. It yields the protein CASSPPQGRTNTEAFF. V gene TRBV18 combines with J gene TRBJ1-1; TRBD1 is a possible D gene (6 bases). V shed 0 bases and J shed 1 base, with 12 bases lying between them. CDR1 is KGHSH, CDR2 LQKENI, per germline. This CDR3 is built from 16 residues.

The chain joins TRBV7-2 to TRBJ2-7; no clear D gene. Per germline, CDR1 SGHTA and CDR2 FQGNSA. The V and J ends lost 0 bases and 0 bases respectively, with 6 bases between them. The length of the CDR3 is 14 residues. The CDR3 sequence: CASSLAPTSYEQYV. CDR3 DNA sequence: TGTGCCAGCAGCTTAGCGCCGACCTCCTACGAGCAGTACGTC.

The table lists this clone with a count of one. The chain uses TRBV3-1 (or the pseudogene TRBV3-2) and TRBJ1-4; TRBD1 is a possible D gene (6 bases). This CDR3 is built from 15 residues. CDR1 LGHDT and CDR2 YNNKEL come from the germline V gene (reference sequence). Trimming cost V 1 base and J 7 bases, with 13 bases left between them. The CDR3 sequence: CASSQGRGACEKLFF. In nucleotides, the CDR3 is TGTGCCAGCAGCCAAGGGCGGGGGGCATGTGAAAAACTGTTTTTT.

The chain uses TRBV18 and TRBJ2-1; a weak D match, TRBD2 (6 bases). V was trimmed by 6 bases and J by 9 bases, leaving 12 bases between them. Germline V gene sequence: CDR1 KGHSH, CDR2 LQKENI. The CDR3 spans 12 residues. The CDR3 nucleotides read TGTGCCAGCTCCCAACCCGGGGGTGAGCAGTTCTTC. Encoded protein: CASSQPGGEQFF.

The chain is built from TRBV5-4 and TRBJ2-7; D gene uncertain. This CDR3 is 14 amino acids long. Trimming removed 4 bases at V and 5 bases at J, with 16 bases between. Germline-derived CDR1 and CDR2 are SGHNT and YYREEE (reference sequence). The CDR3 region has the DNA TGTGCCAGCAGCCCAACCATCGACCGGGACGAGCAGTACTTC. It is translated as CASSPTIDRDEQYF.

The genes are TRBV7-2 and TRBJ1-6; D is ambiguous. CDR3 length: 13 residues. The germline V gene has CDR1 SGHTA and CDR2 FQGNSA. Deletions cut 6 bases from V and 7 bases from J, with 10 bases between. In nucleotides, the CDR3 is TGTGCCAGCAGGCTAGCGGGGAATTCACCCCTCCACTTT. This sequence encodes CASRLAGNSPLHF.